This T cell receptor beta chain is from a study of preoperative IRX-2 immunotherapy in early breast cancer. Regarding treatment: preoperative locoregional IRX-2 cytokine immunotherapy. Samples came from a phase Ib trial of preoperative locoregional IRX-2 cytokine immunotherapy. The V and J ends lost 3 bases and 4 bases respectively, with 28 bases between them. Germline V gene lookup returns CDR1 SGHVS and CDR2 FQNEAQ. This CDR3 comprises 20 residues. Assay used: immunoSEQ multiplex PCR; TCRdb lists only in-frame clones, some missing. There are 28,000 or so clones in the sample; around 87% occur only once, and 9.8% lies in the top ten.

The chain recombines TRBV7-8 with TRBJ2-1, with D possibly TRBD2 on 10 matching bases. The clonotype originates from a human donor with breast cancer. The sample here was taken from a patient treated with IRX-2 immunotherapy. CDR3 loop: CASSFRDRGSGRADYNEQFF. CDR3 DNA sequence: TGTGCCAGCAGCTTCCGCGACAGGGGGAGCGGGAGGGCCGATTACAATGAGCAGTTCTTC.